The TCR beta chain described here comes from a study of molecular identifiers for immune sequencing clone quantification. Naive CD8 libraries came from about 19,000 to 1,100,000 sorted cells with 10%, 30% or 50% RNA. The authors built bulk TCR libraries by previously described methods with listed TCR primers. TCRdb itself ran the PCR reads through MiXCR, one entry per CDR3 protein. Of some 680,000 distinct CDR3 sequences in the sample, around 25% were seen once. Germline-derived CDR1 and CDR2 are SEHNR and FQNEAQ (reference sequence). Trimming shortened V by 5 bases and J by 7 bases, and 15 bases separated the two germline ends. This CDR3 contains 14 residues.

The sequenced sample consisted of naive CD8+ T cells from blood, with Jurkat cell RNA spiked in. Subset reported: FACS-sorted CD8+CD4-CCR7+CD45RA+ naive T cells. The clonotype was recovered from a human donor in good health. Some libraries in this study had Jurkat cell RNA spiked in. The chain joins TRBV7-9 to TRBJ2-1; maybe TRBD2 (5 bases). The CDR3 here is CASSLTLAPNEQFF. CDR3 DNA sequence: TGTGCCAGCAGCCTAACTCTAGCCCCAAATGAGCAGTTCTTC. The whole variable domain, filled in from reference TRBV7-9 and TRBJ2-1, reads DTGVSQNPRHKITKRGQNVTFRCDPISEHNRLYWYRQTLGQGPEFLTYFQNEAQLEKSRLLSDRFSAERPKGSFSTLEIQRTEQGDSAMYLCASSLTLAPNEQFFGPGTRLTVL.